This TCR beta chain comes out of a study of spatial heterogeneity in lung cancer. TCRdb called the 5' RACE reads again in MiXCR, with one record for every CDR3 protein. Of under 85,000 distinct CDR3 sequences listed, approximately 8.1% are singletons. The time point is: sample taken at primary tumor resection. Tumor, nontumor lung or frozen PBMC supplied whole RNA that was sequenced unsorted. This clonotype turned up a few times. The TCR sequence derives from a male donor with early-stage non-small cell lung cancer. The source was PBMCs, collected at surgery.

CDR3 nucleotides: TGTGCCAGCAGGGGGGATTCACCCCTCCACTTT. Amino acid sequence: CASRGDSPLHF. This chain joins TRBV2 and TRBJ1-6; a weak D match, TRBD1 (5 bases). Trimming removed 6 bases from V and 8 bases from J, with 5 bases in between. Germline CDR1 is SNHLY and CDR2 is FYNNEI. This CDR3 spans 11 amino acids.